Each of the 31 T cell receptor beta chains below was sequenced from the same sample in a study of T cell changes during pregnancy in multiple sclerosis. This table comes from immunoSEQ multiplex PCR, and its TCRdb copy is limited to in-frame clones, with some not included. Among some 110,000 clones, about 94% were seen once, and the ten largest hold less than 2%. This material consisted of peripheral blood, taken in the third trimester of pregnancy. These receptor sequences come from a female donor with multiple sclerosis, enrolled in a pregnancy study.

This rearrangement joins TRBV9 to TRBJ2-3; possibly TRBD2 for D (5 bases). CDR1 and CDR2 from the germline V gene are SGDLS and YYNGEE. The CDR3 extends over 14 amino acids. V lost 0 bases and J lost 4, with 9 bases in between. For the CDR3, the DNA is TGTGCCAGCAGCGTAGGAGGGTTTGCAGATACGCAGTATTTT. Its protein is CASSVGGFADTQYF.

The rearrangement joins TRBV27 to TRBJ2-1; D might be TRBD2 (6 bases). CDR1 and CDR2 from the germline V gene are MNHEY and SMNVEV (reference sequence). V lost 6 bases and J 5 bases, leaving 14 bases between the germline ends. The CDR3 is 14 amino acids. The CDR3 DNA reads as TGTGCCAGCAGGAAGGGACTGTGGGACAATGAGCAGTTCTTC. Its protein is CASRKGLWDNEQFF.

The DNA of the CDR3 is TGTGCCAGCAGCACCCCCCTCTCGGGGAGAGAGACCCAGTACTTC. This translates into CASSTPLSGRETQYF. V and J are TRBV28 and TRBJ2-5; D perhaps matches TRBD2 (5 bases). Between the trimmed V and J ends, which lost 6 bases and 4 bases, there was a span of 18 bases. This CDR3 comprises 15 residues. Germline lookup yields CDR1 MDHEN and CDR2 SYDVKM. The variable domain in full, with the rest retrieved from reference TRBV28 and TRBJ2-5, is DVKVTQSSRYLVKRTGEKVFLECVQDMDHENMFWYRQDPGLGLRLIYFSYDVKMKEKGDIPEGYSVSREKKERFSLILESASTNQTSMYLCASSTPLSGRETQYFGPGTRLLVL.

The genes are TRBV7-3 and TRBJ2-1; no clear D. Trimming left V 2 bases short and J 1 base short, with 6 bases between. The CDR3 has 14 residues. The germline V gene encodes CDR1 SGHTA and CDR2 FQGTGA. The CDR3 sequence is CASSLGRSYNEQFF. As DNA, the CDR3 is TGTGCCAGCAGCTTAGGCAGGTCCTACAATGAGCAGTTCTTC. Filled out from reference TRBV7-3 and TRBJ2-1, the complete variable domain reads GAGVSQTPSNKVTEKGKYVELRCDPISGHTALYWYRQSLGQGPEFLIYFQGTGAADDSGLPNDRFFAVRPEGSVSTLKIQRTERGDSAVYLCASSLGRSYNEQFFGPGTRLTVL.

The CDR3 protein is CASSLKGSLGNIQYF. CDR3 coding DNA: TGTGCCAGCAGCTTGAAGGGGTCCCTCGGAAACATTCAGTACTTC. The chain links TRBV5-4 to TRBJ2-4; TRBD1 is a possible D gene (5 bases). Per germline, CDR1 SGHNT and CDR2 YYREEE (reference sequence). V was clipped by 1 base and J by 6 bases, with 14 bases between them. This CDR3 has 15 amino acids. The full variable domain, with the rest looked up from reference TRBV5-4 and TRBJ2-4, is ETGVTQSPTHLIKTRGQQVTLRCSSQSGHNTVSWYQQALGQGPQFIFQYYREEENGRGNFPPRFSGLQFPNYSSELNVNALELDDSALYLCASSLKGSLGNIQYFGAGTRLSVL.

V is TRBV5-4 and J is TRBJ1-1; D might be TRBD1 (6 bases). Trimming removed 4 bases at V and 7 bases at J, with 14 bases between. This CDR3 comprises 13 residues. The germline V gene has CDR1 SGHNT and CDR2 YYREEE (reference sequence). This chain's CDR3 is CASSVQGNGEAFF. CDR3 DNA sequence: TGTGCCAGCAGCGTACAGGGTAACGGTGAAGCTTTCTTT.

As DNA, the CDR3 is TGTGCCAGCAGTTACGGGGGGAATCAGCCCCAGCATTTT. This encodes CASSYGGNQPQHF. The chain couples TRBV6-5 to TRBJ1-5; TRBD1 is a possible D gene (5 bases). The V end was cut by 2 bases, the J end by 4 bases, with 6 bases between. Germline lookup yields CDR1 MNHEY and CDR2 SVGAGI. This CDR3 spans 13 amino acids.

The V and J genes are TRBV2 and TRBJ1-3; 7 nucleotides line up with TRBD1. This CDR3 region has 12 residues. With 9 bases clipped from V and 3 bases from J, the junction kept 2 bases outside the gene matches. Per germline, CDR1 SNHLY and CDR2 FYNNEI. The CDR3 loop is CASGTVGNTIYF. The CDR3 nucleotides read TGTGCCAGTGGGACAGTTGGAAACACCATATATTTT.

The CDR3 DNA reads as TGTGCTAGTGGTTTGGTTCCCGGGGGGTCCCAGTACTTC. Translating it yields CASGLVPGGSQYF. The chain combines TRBV12-5 with TRBJ2-5; 7 positions agree with TRBD2. The V segment lost 0 bases and the J segment 9 bases; nucleotides outside the gene matches: 4. Germline CDR1 is LGHNT and CDR2 is FRNRAP. There are 13 residues in the CDR3.

This clone was seen a few times. CDR3: CAWSVGAGGVETQYF. CDR3 DNA sequence: TGTGCCTGGAGTGTAGGTGCGGGGGGGGTAGAGACCCAGTACTTC. V is TRBV30 and J is TRBJ2-5; 9 bases are a match to TRBD2. J lost 4 bases, V lost 0 bases, and 6 bases had no gene match. This CDR3 region has 15 residues. The germline CDR1 and CDR2 sequences are GTSNPN and SVGIG (reference sequence).

The genes are TRBV5-4 and TRBJ1-2; no definite D call. The V gene's germline CDR1 is SGHNT and CDR2 YYREEE (reference sequence). This CDR3 spans 15 amino acids. V lost 1 base and J 3 bases, leaving 13 bases between the germline ends. The chain's CDR3 is CASSLRLANYYGYTF. In DNA, the CDR3 is TGTGCCAGCAGCTTGCGACTGGCAAACTACTATGGCTACACCTTC.

The chain carries TRBV29-1 and TRBJ1-2; D not certain. V gave up 5 bases and J gave up 4 bases, with 8 bases separating them. The V gene's germline CDR1 is SQVTM and CDR2 ANQGSEA. This CDR3 region has 11 residues. In nucleotides, the CDR3 is TGCAGCGTTTCGGGGAGCTATGGCTACACCTTC. It is translated as CSVSGSYGYTF.

The V call is TRBV2, the J call TRBJ2-6, with 8 positions matching TRBD1. Germline loops: CDR1 SNHLY, CDR2 FYNNEI. The trim removed 9 bases at V and 0 bases at J, leaving 4 bases unmatched. The CDR3 totals 15 residues. CDR3 protein: CASYRGSSGANVLTF. In DNA, the CDR3 is TGTGCCAGTTACAGGGGGAGCTCTGGGGCCAACGTCCTGACTTTC.

DNA for the CDR3: TGTGCCAGCAGGGGCCGTTCCGCCTACAATGAGCAGTTCTTC. Its translation is CASRGRSAYNEQFF. The chain has TRBV5-6 and TRBJ2-1; no clear D gene. Per germline, CDR1 SGHDT and CDR2 YYEEEE. The CDR3 consists of 14 residues. V shed 5 bases and J shed 2 bases, with 11 bases lying between them.

J is TRBJ1-1 and V is TRBV7-9; 7 bases agree with TRBD1. CDR1 is SEHNR and CDR2 is FQNEAQ in the germline V gene (reference sequence). The CDR3 totals 15 residues. V lost 5 bases and J lost 3; bases outside the gene matches: 9. Here the CDR3 reads CASSTRTGAYTEAFF. The CDR3 nucleotides read TGTGCCAGCAGCACCCGGACAGGCGCTTACACTGAAGCTTTCTTT.

The gene calls are TRBV6-4 and TRBJ2-2; no clear D. Trimming shortened V by 6 bases and J by 6 bases, and 11 bases separated the two germline ends. The CDR3 sequence is 13 residues long. Germline CDR1 and CDR2: MRHNA and SNTAGT. The CDR3 DNA sequence: TGTGCCAGCAGCGCGGTACCTTCCGGGGAGCTGTTTTTT. This codes for CASSAVPSGELFF.

The chain recombines TRBV6-1 with TRBJ1-5; D may be TRBD1 (5 bases). Between the trimmed V and J ends, which lost 7 bases and 6 bases, there was a span of 13 bases. The germline CDR1 and CDR2 sequences are MNHNS and SASEGT. There are 13 residues in the CDR3. The CDR3 spells CASKGGVRQPQHF. Here the CDR3 DNA reads TGTGCCAGCAAAGGAGGGGTTCGTCAGCCCCAGCATTTT.

DNA of the CDR3: TGTGCCTGGAGTAGGACAGGAGCAACCTACGAGCAGTACTTC. This sequence encodes CAWSRTGATYEQYF. The chain recombines TRBV30 with TRBJ2-7, with 7 bases fitting TRBD1. V was pared by 2 bases and J by 2 bases, with 6 bases of the junction left unmatched. The CDR3 sequence is 14 residues long. The germline CDR1 and CDR2 sequences are GTSNPN and SVGIG (reference sequence).

The chain carries TRBV6-1 and TRBJ2-1, with D possibly matching TRBD2 (5 bases). Per the germline V gene, CDR1 is MNHNS and CDR2 is SASEGT. Trimming took off 4 bases at V and 3 bases at J, with 16 bases between the two ends. CDR3 length equals 16 residues. The CDR3 nucleotides read TGTGCCAGCAGTGGAATTATCGACGGGATCTACAATGAGCAGTTCTTC. Translated, it gives CASSGIIDGIYNEQFF.

The chain combines TRBV2 with TRBJ2-3; 7 bases are shared with TRBD2. This CDR3 is built from 15 residues. Germline assignment: CDR1 SNHLY and CDR2 FYNNEI. V lost 1 base to trimming and J lost 2 bases; unmatched junction nucleotides: 3. This CDR3 reads CASSEVRGSTDTQYF. CDR3 coding DNA: TGTGCCAGCAGTGAAGTGCGGGGGTCCACAGATACGCAGTATTTT.

This clone has only one observation. The CDR3 region has the DNA TGTGCCAGTAGTGCGGACAGGAACACTGAAGCTTTCTTT. It translates to CASSADRNTEAFF. The chain is built from TRBV19 and TRBJ1-1; possible D gene TRBD1, 6 bases. In germline, CDR1 is LNHDA, CDR2 SQIVND (reference sequence). Trimming removed 5 bases from V and 1 base from J, with 8 bases in between. CDR3 size: 13 residues.

J is TRBJ2-7 and V is TRBV30, with D unclear. Between the trimmed V and J ends, which lost 1 base and 0 bases, there was a span of 16 bases. CDR3 length equals 16 residues. The germline V gene encodes CDR1 GTSNPN and CDR2 SVGIG (reference sequence). The CDR3 loop reads CAWSATVSRISYEQYF. As DNA, the CDR3 is TGTGCCTGGAGTGCCACAGTATCCCGAATCTCCTACGAGCAGTACTTC.

The genes are TRBV30 and TRBJ2-6; D unclear. The CDR3 spans 14 residues. V was clipped by 0 bases and J by 2 bases, with 5 bases between them. The V gene's germline CDR1 is GTSNPN and CDR2 SVGIG (reference sequence). The CDR3 bases are TGTGCCTGGAGTGTACAAGCTGGGGCCAACGTCCTGACTTTC. Encoded protein: CAWSVQAGANVLTF.

The chain joins TRBV30 to TRBJ1-5; D unclear. Looked up from germline, CDR1 is GTSNPN and CDR2 is SVGIG (reference sequence). The CDR3 sequence is 13 residues long. V was clipped by 3 bases and J by 8 bases, with 14 bases between them. The DNA of the CDR3 is TGTGCCTGGAGACAAGCCCGAGGTGAGCCCCAGCATTTT. Translation: CAWRQARGEPQHF.

The V call is TRBV2, the J call TRBJ1-5; possibly TRBD1 for D (6 bases). CDR1 and CDR2 (germline): SNHLY, FYNNEI. The CDR3 sequence is 17 residues long. V lost 3 bases to trimming and J lost 0 bases, with 15 bases between them. The CDR3 coding sequence is TGTGCCAGCAGTGACCCCTCAGGGGCCTATAGCAATCAGCCCCAGCATTTT. Residues: CASSDPSGAYSNQPQHF.

V gene TRBV6-5 combines with J gene TRBJ1-6, with TRBD1 identical over 11 bases. Losses at the gene ends were 7 bases for V and 5 bases for J; bases not matched to a gene: 4. Germline values: CDR1 MNHEY, CDR2 SVGAGI. CDR3 length: 15 residues. The CDR3 DNA follows: TGTGCCAGCACCCAGGACAGGGGGCATAATTCACCCCTCCACTTT. The encoded protein is CASTQDRGHNSPLHF.

The chain recombines TRBV9 with TRBJ1-2; 8 nucleotides line up with TRBD1. The germline gives CDR1 SGDLS, CDR2 YYNGEE. The V gene end was trimmed by 0 bases and the J gene end by 3 bases; junction bases not matched to a gene: 4. The CDR3 has 15 residues. The CDR3 region has the DNA TGTGCCAGCAGCGTAGCGACAGGGGAGGACTATGGCTACACCTTC. It specifies CASSVATGEDYGYTF.

The CDR3 nucleotides read TGTGCCAGCAGCCAAGGAGGCCCAGCCGAAGAGCAGTTCTTC. Translating gives CASSQGGPAEEQFF. J is TRBJ2-1 and V is TRBV4-2; no reliable D call. The CDR3 consists of 14 residues. The germline V and J ends were trimmed by 1 base and 10 bases, with 14 bases remaining between them. CDR1 is LGHNA and CDR2 is YNFKEQ in the germline V gene.

The chain couples TRBV28 to TRBJ2-1; no clear D. V dropped 5 bases and J dropped 8 bases, with 19 bases sitting between them. Germline V lookup: CDR1 MDHEN, CDR2 SYDVKM. The length of the CDR3 is 15 residues. CDR3 protein: CASSHPVFSLYEQFF. CDR3 nucleotides: TGTGCCAGCAGTCATCCGGTGTTTAGCTTGTATGAGCAGTTCTTC.

This chain uses TRBV7-9 with TRBJ2-3; a weak D match, TRBD2 (6 bases). V lost 4 bases to trimming and J lost 5 bases, with 7 bases between them. Per the germline V gene, CDR1 is SEHNR and CDR2 is FQNEAQ (reference sequence). The CDR3 has 12 residues. DNA of the CDR3: TGTGCCAGCAGCTCGGGGGTAGATACGCAGTATTTT. This sequence encodes CASSSGVDTQYF.

This clone has ten or more counts. V gene TRBV5-1 combines with J gene TRBJ2-1; TRBD1 agrees at 10 bases. With 2 bases clipped from V and 13 bases from J, the junction kept 12 bases outside the gene matches. Germline lookup yields CDR1 SGHRS and CDR2 YFSETQ. This CDR3 is 15 amino acids long. The CDR3 DNA follows: TGCGCCAGCAGCTTCACCGGGACAGGGGAAAGGCGCCAGTTCTTC. Translation: CASSFTGTGERRQFF.